This TCR beta chain originates from a study of regulatory T cells in long-lasting Graves disease. This clonotype was recorded at least ten times. What it binds is unknown. Construction of the TCR beta libraries employed iRepertoire HTBI primers in conjunction with Arm-PCR of CDR3 regions. TCRdb ran MiXCR on the multiplex PCR reads and lists one entry per CDR3 protein. The sample lists about 220,000 distinct CDR3 sequences; approximately 18% were seen once. Time point in this sample: newly diagnosed GD, antithyroid drugs for less than 3 months. Following extraction of RNA from PBMCs, that RNA was used to make the TCR library. The CDR3 runs 15 residues. Germline CDR1 is SGHTA and CDR2 is FQGNSA. V shed 4 bases and J shed 0 bases, with 9 bases lying between them. Study-level results: Favored gene segments in persistent disease were TRBV28, TRBJ1-2 and TRBJ2-5. Accuracy was perhaps lowered by the small sample size.

The data were also submitted as part of a second study, on T cells in Graves' hyperthyroidism and ophthalmopathy. That report notes: Carried out on the TCR CDR3, a first-round RT-PCR used the HTBI primer set.

The source is a woman in her twenties or thirties with Graves disease. The sequenced sample was peripheral blood mononuclear cells (PBMCs), obtained at new diagnosis, from a patient treated with antithyroid drugs. The rearrangement joins TRBV7-2 to TRBJ2-2; TRBD2 might be the D (6 bases). The CDR3 DNA reads as TGTGCCAGCAGCTCCGGACTAACGAACACCGGGGAGCTGTTTTTT. Protein: CASSSGLTNTGELFF.